The 13 T cell receptor beta chains in this list originate from one sample, sequenced in a study of monozygotic twins with cystic fibrosis. Profiling relied on immunoSEQ multiplex PCR, and the TCRdb table lists in-frame clones only, not all of them. The sample shows about 26,000 clones, roughly 97% of them seen only once. Sequencing was done on a sample of blood. All receptors derive from a girl aged 2-9 years with cystic fibrosis.

This chain links TRBV7-9 with TRBJ2-7, with TRBD2 matching over 7 bases. Per the germline V gene, CDR1 is SEHNR and CDR2 is FQNEAQ (reference sequence). Unmatched junction bases numbered 2, after V lost 3 bases and J lost 3 bases. The CDR3 is made up of 13 amino acids. CDR3 nucleotide sequence: TGTGCCAGCAGCTTGGGGACTAACTACGAGCAGTACTTC. Encoded protein: CASSLGTNYEQYF.

The V gene is TRBV27, the J gene TRBJ2-7; D possibly corresponds to TRBD2 (5 bases). The germline gives CDR1 MNHEY, CDR2 SMNVEV (reference sequence). The ends were cut back, 2 bases at V and 7 bases at J, with 9 bases in the middle. This CDR3 has 12 residues. The CDR3 coding sequence is TGTGCCAGCAGTTTAGGATCGGGGGAGCAGTACTTC. Translation gives CASSLGSGEQYF.

The genes are TRBV6-5 and TRBJ2-2; 8 positions agree with TRBD2. The CDR3 loop spans 15 amino acids. CDR1 is MNHEY and CDR2 is SVGAGI in the germline V gene. The junction had 8 bases not matched to a gene; V was cut back by 4 bases and J by 7 bases. CDR3 residues: CASSLTTSGFGELFF. Written as DNA, the CDR3 is TGTGCCAGCAGTTTAACAACTAGCGGATTCGGGGAGCTGTTTTTT.

This chain connects TRBV6-4 to TRBJ2-2; no clear D gene. V was cut by 6 bases and J by 4 bases, with 9 bases left in between. This CDR3 contains 13 residues. Germline V gene lookup returns CDR1 MRHNA and CDR2 SNTAGT. The CDR3 loop is CASSPRSTGELFF. CDR3 coding DNA: TGTGCCAGCAGCCCCAGGTCCACCGGGGAGCTGTTTTTT.

The chain has TRBV11-3 and TRBJ2-5, with 10 bases matching TRBD2. CDR3 length: 17 residues. Germline CDR1 reads SGHNT; CDR2 reads YENEEA. V lost 1 base and J lost 5; bases outside the gene matches: 10. The CDR3 reads CASSLGSAGGPSETQYF. For the CDR3, the DNA is TGTGCCAGCAGCTTAGGGTCAGCGGGAGGGCCCTCGGAGACCCAGTACTTC.

The rearrangement links TRBV28 to TRBJ2-2; possible D gene TRBD1, 5 bases. V was pared by 3 bases and J by 7 bases, with 21 bases between. CDR3 size: 17 residues. Germline loops: CDR1 MDHEN, CDR2 SYDVKM. The CDR3 DNA sequence: TGTGCCAGCAGTTTGGACGGCCCAGCAGGGTACATCGGGGAGCTGTTTTTT. Protein product: CASSLDGPAGYIGELFF.

The rearrangement joins TRBV5-1 to TRBJ2-1; 7 positions agree with TRBD1. The CDR3 length is 15 residues. V dropped 3 bases and J dropped 0; count of bases not matched to a gene: 3. Germline loops: CDR1 SGHRS, CDR2 YFSETQ. This chain's CDR3 is CASSYRDSSYNEQFF. CDR3 in DNA: TGCGCCAGCAGCTACCGGGACAGCTCCTACAATGAGCAGTTCTTC.

This clone was detected only once. The gene calls are TRBV7-3 and TRBJ2-2, with TRBD2 matching 10 bases. Trimming cost V 8 bases and J 4 bases; bases outside gene matches: 4. Germline assignment: CDR1 SGHTA and CDR2 FQGTGA. This CDR3 is 14 amino acids long. The CDR3, as DNA: TGTGCCAGCGGAGCGGGAGGGAGCACCGGGGAGCTGTTTTTT. This codes for CASGAGGSTGELFF.

The chain carries TRBV6-6 and TRBJ1-2; the D gene is possibly TRBD1 (5 bases). V lost 5 bases and J lost 3, with 10 bases in between. The CDR3 sequence is 13 residues long. Germline values: CDR1 MNHNY, CDR2 SVGAGI (reference sequence). Here the CDR3 reads CASSPQGDYGYTF. CDR3 nucleotides: TGTGCCAGCAGTCCGCAGGGAGACTATGGCTACACCTTC.

The rearrangement links TRBV5-4 to TRBJ2-7, with TRBD1 matching 9 bases. V shed 4 bases and J 5 bases; nucleotides not matched to a gene: 4. Germline V gives CDR1 SGHNT, CDR2 YYREEE (reference sequence). This CDR3 is 13 amino acids long. In DNA, the CDR3 is TGTGCCAGCAGCGTGACAGGGGGACACGAGCAGTACTTC. Translated, it gives CASSVTGGHEQYF.

The chain recombines TRBV27 with TRBJ2-1, with 12 bases lining up with TRBD2. The CDR3 is 15 residues long. The V segment lost 3 bases and the J segment 3 bases; nucleotides outside the gene matches: 0. CDR1 MNHEY and CDR2 SMNVEV come from the germline V gene (reference sequence). The CDR3 sequence is CASSLTSGGYNEQFF. CDR3 DNA sequence: TGTGCCAGCAGTTTGACTAGCGGGGGCTACAATGAGCAGTTCTTC.

The genes are TRBV5-1 and TRBJ1-1; D is possibly TRBD1 (5 bases). With 0 bases removed from V and 1 base from J, the gap between germline ends came to 10 bases. CDR1 and CDR2 from the germline V gene are SGHRS and YFSETQ. The CDR3 sequence is 15 residues long. CDR3 in amino acids: CASSLAIGANTEAFF. CDR3 DNA sequence: TGCGCCAGCAGCTTGGCCATAGGGGCGAACACTGAAGCTTTCTTT.

This sequence joins TRBV30 and TRBJ2-3, with 11 bases that match TRBD1. Germline CDR1 and CDR2: GTSNPN and SVGIG (reference sequence). V lost 0 bases to trimming and J lost 4 bases; unmatched junction nucleotides: 6. The CDR3 sequence is 16 residues long. This CDR3 reads CAWSVLGTGGADTQYF. The CDR3 DNA reads as TGTGCCTGGAGTGTATTGGGGACAGGGGGAGCAGATACGCAGTATTTT.